The TCR beta chain under discussion was sequenced for a study of spatial heterogeneity in lung cancer (dated 2019 in TCRdb). In terms of the full investigation: Beta-chain transcripts were consistently detected in greater numbers than alpha-chain transcripts, which likely reflected higher beta-chain transcript abundance. In the raw uncorrected reads, each unique combination of TCR and UMI appeared on average more than ten times. TCR repertoire features were related to nonsynonymous mutation counts determined by whole-exome sequencing of tumor tissue. At surgery, around 200 tumor regions, roughly 62 matched nontumor lung samples and a few dozen PBMC samples were TCR-sequenced for both alpha and beta chains. In non-small cell lung cancer, the study made a quantitative comparison of TCR alpha and beta repertoires among multiple tumor regions, matched nontumor lung and blood. What the authors observed across the whole study: Ubiquitous expanded tumor TCRs were detected in blood more often at tumor resection than at routine follow-up. Confirming at a functional level the hypothesis that regional TCRs recognize regional mutations was considered to require additional single-cell paired TCR alpha and beta sequencing.

Library generation was performed with 5' RACE. The sequencing machine was a NextSeq 500. To allow correction of PCR and sequencing errors, the TCR library protocol tagged every TCR cDNA molecule with a unique molecular identifier. Processing in the source paper ran as follows. TCR identification, UMI-based error correction and CDR3 extraction were performed with Decombinator tools. Expanded TCRs were defined as those above a frequency of 2 per 1,000, corresponding to the top 1% of the tumor frequency distribution. Renyi diversity was computed with the R vegan package after each repertoire had been subsampled 100 times to 5,000 TCRs. CDR3 similarity networks were built from amino acid triplet string-kernel similarity, with CDR3s being connected when pairwise similarity was above 0.82. TCRdb ran its own pipeline on the public reads, namely fastp trimming at Q25 and MiXCR clone calling, and kept in-frame beta chains. Entries are consolidated by CDR3 protein sequence, retaining the most common genes and DNA. The V and J calls here are based on TCRdb, not the publication. The table for this sample lists about 82,000 distinct CDR3 sequences; over 9.5% of them were counted only once. In total, the top ten clones hold around 4.6% of the sample.

V is clipped by 2 bases and J by 5 bases, and the sequence between their germline boundaries is 16 bases long. The germline V gene provides CDR1 MNHEY and CDR2 SVGEGT. Spanning cysteine to phenylalanine, the CDR3 consists of 15 amino acids. The retained sequence is limited to the CDR3, 45 bases, with the frame set at the first base. This clonotype was detected only a few times. Its recognized antigen is unknown. Per-base qualities were not stored, and no clone one base away is much larger. Taken with the paper, the label for time point translates to: sample taken at primary tumor resection. TCR sequencing used whole RNA extracted from tumor and nontumor lung tissue, or from cryopreserved PBMC samples, without cell sorting. The donors were 65 to 90 patients from the lung TRACERx cohort who had early-stage, untreated non-small cell lung cancer. A patient was chosen for TCR sequencing only when enough RNA was available from at least two tumor regions.

The source was PBMCs, collected at surgery. The rearrangement combines TRBV6-2 or TRBV6-3 with TRBJ2-7; the D gene may be TRBD1 or TRBD2, since each aligns over 6 bases. The origin of this receptor is a male donor with early-stage non-small cell lung cancer. CDR3 protein: CASSYTGGPLNEQYF. The nucleotide sequence reads as follows: TGTGCCAGCAGTTACACCGGGGGCCCTCTAAACGAGCAGTACTTC.